One and the same sample provided the 15 T cell receptor beta chains below, sequenced in a study of T cell responses to AZD1222 COVID-19 vaccine. Clones were read by immunoSEQ multiplex PCR, and TCRdb kept only the in-frame ones, dropping some. The sample records roughly 150,000 clones, roughly nine tenths being singletons. This material consisted of peripheral blood, taken on day 0 of AZD1222 vaccination. The receptors derive from an adult in good health.

This clone has a single count. The chain has TRBV10-2 and TRBJ1-1; D call uncertain. The CDR3 is made up of 14 amino acids. V was clipped by 4 bases and J by 11 bases, with 20 bases between them. Germline V gene lookup returns CDR1 WSHSY and CDR2 SAAADI. CDR3 sequence: CASSVLLRTSQAFF. CDR3 DNA: TGCGCCAGCAGTGTCCTTCTCCGGACGTCTCAGGCTTTCTTT.

The chain employs TRBV5-4 and TRBJ1-3; unclear D gene. The germline V and J ends were trimmed by 0 bases and 4 bases, with 8 bases remaining between them. The germline CDR1 and CDR2 sequences are SGHNT and YYREEE (reference sequence). The CDR3 is 14 residues long. Here the CDR3 reads CASSLAGSGNTIYF. DNA for the CDR3: TGTGCCAGCAGCTTGGCCGGGTCGGGAAACACCATATATTTT. The whole variable domain, remainder taken from reference TRBV5-4 and TRBJ1-3, is ETGVTQSPTHLIKTRGQQVTLRCSSQSGHNTVSWYQQALGQGPQFIFQYYREEENGRGNFPPRFSGLQFPNYSSELNVNALELDDSALYLCASSLAGSGNTIYFGEGSWLTVV.

The rearrangement uses TRBV18 and TRBJ1-1; the D is unclear. The CDR3 loop spans 16 amino acids. Trimming cost V 6 bases and J 4 bases, with 21 bases left between them. Germline V gene data show CDR1 as KGHSH and CDR2 as LQKENI. DNA of the CDR3: TGTGCCAGCTCTCAAAGGCCTACAACCGCTGGCACTGAAGCTTTCTTT. Protein product: CASSQRPTTAGTEAFF.

The chain has TRBV3-1 (or the pseudogene TRBV3-2) and TRBJ2-7, with D possibly matching TRBD1 (5 bases). Deletions cut 0 bases from V and 0 bases from J, with 15 bases between. CDR1 and CDR2 from the germline V gene are LGHDT and YNNKEL (reference sequence). The CDR3 runs to 17 residues. CDR3 sequence (DNA): TGTGCCAGCAGCCAAGATTGGGGCGGTTTTAGCTCCTACGAGCAGTACTTC. Protein sequence: CASSQDWGGFSSYEQYF.

The chain employs TRBV14 and TRBJ2-7; unclear D gene. V was pared by 2 bases and J by 0 bases, with 14 bases between. Germline V gene data show CDR1 as SGHDN and CDR2 as FVKESK. The CDR3 has 16 amino acids. As DNA, the CDR3 is TGTGCCAGCAGCCAATTTGCTCGGGTCCGCTCCTACGAGCAGTACTTC. Translated: CASSQFARVRSYEQYF.

The chain employs TRBV25-1 and TRBJ1-3; 10 nucleotides agree with TRBD1. Unmatched junction bases numbered 1, after V lost 7 bases and J lost 1 base. Germline V gives CDR1 MGHDK, CDR2 SYGVNS. CDR3 length equals 14 residues. CDR3 protein: CASKDRGSGNTIYF. CDR3 DNA sequence: TGTGCCAGCAAGGACAGGGGGTCTGGAAACACCATATATTTT.

The genes are TRBV25-1 and TRBJ1-1; D possibly corresponds to TRBD1 (6 bases). The length of the CDR3 is 12 residues. The ends were cut back, 1 base at V and 11 bases at J, with 11 bases in the middle. The germline CDR1 and CDR2 sequences are MGHDK and SYGVNS. CDR3 amino acids: CASSESRGAAFF. The CDR3 DNA reads TGTGCCAGCAGTGAATCCAGGGGTGCGGCTTTCTTT.

The CDR3 region is CASSFGVIYGYTF. For the CDR3, the DNA is TGTGCCAGCAGCTTCGGGGTAATTTATGGCTACACCTTC. This sequence joins TRBV5-6 and TRBJ1-2, with D hard to call. Trimming pared 2 bases from V and 5 bases from J, leaving 10 bases between. The CDR3 length is 13 residues. Germline CDR1 SGHDT, CDR2 YYEEEE.

This sequence joins TRBV29-1 and TRBJ1-1; the D gene is possibly TRBD1 (5 bases). Deletions cut 4 bases from V and 11 bases from J, with 17 bases between. Per the germline V gene, CDR1 is SQVTM and CDR2 is ANQGSEA. The CDR3 has 12 residues. DNA for the CDR3: TGCAGCGTTGGGTATCAGGGTTCCAGGGCTTTCTTT. Residues: CSVGYQGSRAFF.

V is TRBV27 and J is TRBJ1-3; D uncertain. The V end was cut by 8 bases, the J end by 3 bases, with 17 bases between. The CDR3 is made up of 15 amino acids. Germline V CDR1 and CDR2: MNHEY, SMNVEV (reference sequence). This CDR3 reads CASSSVGLRGNTIYF. In DNA, the CDR3 is TGTGCCAGCTCCAGCGTCGGGCTTCGTGGAAACACCATATATTTT.

The rearrangement uses TRBV7-2 and TRBJ1-1; a possible D gene is TRBD1 (6 bases). CDR3 size: 12 residues. V lost 5 bases and J 5 bases, leaving 9 bases between the germline ends. The germline V gene encodes CDR1 SGHTA and CDR2 FQGNSA. CDR3 sequence reads: CASSQDRTEAFF. The CDR3 DNA is TGTGCCAGCAGCCAGGACAGAACTGAAGCTTTCTTT.

This clone was seen a single time. This chain joins TRBV28 and TRBJ2-1, with TRBD2 identical over 7 bases. This CDR3 spans 16 amino acids. Trimming took 2 bases from V and 5 from J; bases not matched to a gene: 9. CDR1 and CDR2 (germline): MDHEN, SYDVKM. The CDR3 sequence: CASSLMAGVGHNEQFF. In DNA, the CDR3 is TGTGCCAGCAGTTTAATGGCGGGAGTAGGCCACAATGAGCAGTTCTTC. The full variable domain, rest sourced from reference TRBV28 and TRBJ2-1, is DVKVTQSSRYLVKRTGEKVFLECVQDMDHENMFWYRQDPGLGLRLIYFSYDVKMKEKGDIPEGYSVSREKKERFSLILESASTNQTSMYLCASSLMAGVGHNEQFFGPGTRLTVL.

This chain connects TRBV5-4 to TRBJ2-5; 7 bases agree with TRBD1. CDR1 SGHNT and CDR2 YYREEE come from the germline V gene (reference sequence). V was pared by 4 bases and J by 2 bases, with 8 bases of the junction left unmatched. The CDR3 is made up of 15 amino acids. The CDR3 spells CASSLTGQSQETQYF. CDR3 nucleotide sequence: TGTGCCAGCAGCCTAACGGGACAGTCTCAAGAGACCCAGTACTTC.

The chain has TRBV30 and TRBJ2-7; a possible D gene is TRBD1 (5 bases). V was pared by 5 bases and J by 3 bases, with 8 bases between. This CDR3 region has 11 residues. Germline CDR1 GTSNPN, CDR2 SVGIG (reference sequence). In DNA form, the CDR3 reads TGTGCCTGGGGGCAGGGCTACGAGCAGTACTTC. Its protein product is CAWGQGYEQYF.

The chain combines TRBV5-1 with TRBJ2-4; TRBD2 matches 7 bases. The CDR3 contains 16 residues. V trimming: 0 bases; J trimming: 5 bases; junction bases outside the gene matches: 8. Germline V gives CDR1 SGHRS, CDR2 YFSETQ. For the CDR3, the DNA is TGCGCCAGCAGCTTGGAAGCAGGGACTATCCAAAACATTCAGTACTTC. Its translation: CASSLEAGTIQNIQYF.